The T cell receptor beta chain under discussion was sequenced for a study of cytomegalovirus exposure and HLA in healthy donors. Study at large: Early release data held some 80 million unique TCRs from HLA-typed donors.

As to this clone: What it binds is not known.

The PCR was carried out with 60 Vbeta primers and 13 Jbeta primers. The repertoire was sequenced with immunoSEQ multiplex PCR; TCRdb's copy has only in-frame clones and lacks some. Here the sample spans about 190,000 clones, 80% to 85% being singletons. Overall study results and limits: In an earlier analysis, most TCR beta V segments were productive about 87% or about 30% of the time. Presence/absence analyses took donor sequencing depth as roughly uniform.

The ends were cut back, 6 bases at V and 9 bases at J, with 24 bases in the middle. CDR3 length: 16 residues. In germline, CDR1 is MGHRA, CDR2 YSYEKL. V gene TRBV4-1 combines with J gene TRBJ2-1; tentative D call: TRBD2 (6 bases). The source is a woman aged 18-30 years in good health and CMV-seropositive. The sample taken for sequencing was PBMCs. CDR3 protein: CASRPLGAGPSSEQFF. In nucleotides, the CDR3 is TGCGCCAGCAGGCCCCTGGGAGCGGGCCCCTCAAGTGAGCAGTTCTTC.